This T cell receptor beta chain comes out of a study of cytomegalovirus exposure and HLA in healthy donors. Study-level findings and limits: For most subjects, TCR beta sequences were reported to predict HLA-A and HLA-B alleles with accuracy. The study labeled approximately 150 TCR beta chains cytomegalovirus-associated. Of the V segments, some could not be distinguished, including TRBV6-2 and TRBV6-3, and were excluded.

The CDR3 runs to 16 residues. Per germline, CDR1 MNHEY and CDR2 SMNVEV (reference sequence). Trimming stripped 6 bases from V and 4 bases from J, with 19 bases between. With 60 Vbeta and 13 Jbeta primers, the PCR was carried out. Only in-frame clones appear in the TCRdb table, and some are missing; sequencing was by immunoSEQ multiplex PCR. This table has 100,000 to 150,000 clones, roughly 75% appearing once. Remarks on this clone: The antigen is unknown.

The TCR originated in a woman in her forties or fifties in good health and CMV-seronegative. The chain is built from TRBV27 and TRBJ1-3; TRBD1 is a possible D gene (6 bases). The sample comprised PBMCs. CDR3: CASRAAQGERGNTIYF. CDR3 DNA sequence: TGTGCCAGCAGGGCCGCACAGGGTGAGCGAGGAAACACCATATATTTT.